What follows are 16 T cell receptor beta chains derived from one specimen sequenced in a study of T cells in Graves' hyperthyroidism and ophthalmopathy. TCR beta CDR3 sequences were amplified from RNA transcripts. When the TCR CDR3 underwent first-round RT-PCR, the HTBI primer set was used. TCRdb recomputed calls from the multiplex PCR reads with MiXCR, one row per CDR3 protein. The sample has about 610,000 distinct CDR3 sequences; approximately 15% are singletons. Input material: blood. These receptors all come from a woman in her thirties or forties with Graves' ophthalmopathy.

This clonotype was counted ten times or more. The rearrangement joins TRBV7-2 to TRBJ2-5; TRBD2 agrees at 7 bases. The CDR3 extends over 14 amino acids. The trim removed 3 bases at V and 1 base at J, leaving 2 bases unmatched. CDR1 is SGHTA, CDR2 FQGNSA, per germline. CDR3 nucleotides: TGTGCCAGCAGCTTTTTAGCGGGCCAAGAGACCCAGTACTTC. It codes for CASSFLAGQETQYF.

J is TRBJ1-6 and V is TRBV27; D unresolved. CDR1 MNHEY and CDR2 SMNVEV come from the germline V gene (reference sequence). The V end was cut by 3 bases, the J end by 9 bases, with 9 bases between. The CDR3 consists of 13 residues. CDR3 region: CASSFTQPSPLHF. The CDR3 coding sequence is TGTGCCAGCAGTTTCACCCAACCTTCACCCCTCCACTTT.

With respect to this clonotype: This sequence may be a read error, since a much larger clone differs from it by one base. The chain recombines TRBV6-1 with TRBJ2-7; 13 bases map to TRBD2. The CDR3 has 21 amino acids. J lost 4 bases, V lost 3 bases, and 21 bases had no gene match. Germline CDR1 and CDR2: MNHNS and SASEGT. This chain's CDR3 is CASSDHRTSGSTGNYPYEQYF. For the CDR3, the DNA is TGTGCCAGCAGTGACCATCGGACTAGCGGGAGCACGGGCAACTATCCTTACGAGCAGTACTTC.

This clonotype was recorded many times. The V gene is TRBV7-3, the J gene TRBJ2-3; no reliable D call. The germline V gene encodes CDR1 SGHTA and CDR2 FQGTGA. The CDR3 is made up of 15 amino acids. V lost 0 bases and J 2 bases, leaving 9 bases between the germline ends. Written as DNA, the CDR3 is TGTGCCAGCAGCTTAACTGGTCAGCTCACAGATACGCAGTATTTT. It yields the protein CASSLTGQLTDTQYF.

This clonotype was recorded many times. This sequence joins TRBV7-3 and TRBJ2-7, with TRBD2 matching 15 bases. CDR1 and CDR2 from the germline V gene are SGHTA and FQGTGA. This CDR3 has 16 residues. V was pared by 5 bases and J by 3 bases, with 5 bases of the junction left unmatched. DNA for the CDR3: TGTGCCAGCAGCCCTGAGGGACTAGCGGGAGGCTACGAGCAGTACTTC. Its protein product is CASSPEGLAGGYEQYF.

The V call is TRBV12-3 or TRBV12-4, the J call TRBJ1-3; D is undetermined. The CDR3 extends over 15 amino acids. Trimming shortened V by 2 bases and J by 2 bases, and 10 bases separated the two germline ends. CDR3 in DNA: TGTGCCAGCAGTTTAACTATCACCGCTGGAAACACCATATATTTT. Protein product: CASSLTITAGNTIYF.

In this sample, this clonotype turned up many times. The chain couples TRBV6-1 to TRBJ2-2, with D possibly matching TRBD1 (5 bases). CDR1 is MNHNS, CDR2 SASEGT, per germline. V was clipped by 3 bases and J by 5 bases, with 10 bases between them. This CDR3 is 14 amino acids long. The CDR3 here is CASSEQGETGELFF. Here the CDR3 DNA reads TGTGCCAGCAGTGAGCAGGGCGAGACCGGGGAGCTGTTTTTT.

With regard to this clonotype: A much larger clone sits a single nucleotide away, making a read error possible. The chain links TRBV6-1 to TRBJ2-3; D is perhaps TRBD2 (6 bases). The CDR3 has 14 residues. Trimming stripped 3 bases from V and 8 bases from J, with 15 bases between. Germline V gene lookup returns CDR1 MNHNS and CDR2 SASEGT. CDR3 sequence (DNA): TGTGCCAGCAGTGACGAACGGGAGCCAGGTACGCAGTATTTT. As protein: CASSDEREPGTQYF.

This clonotype was observed at least ten times. The chain joins TRBV2 to TRBJ2-5; TRBD1 is a possible D gene (5 bases). With 5 bases removed from V and 2 bases from J, the gap between germline ends came to 9 bases. The germline CDR1 and CDR2 sequences are SNHLY and FYNNEI. This CDR3 has 13 residues. The DNA for the CDR3 is TGTGCCAGCAGTAGGGGCAGACAAGAGACCCAGTACTTC. This codes for CASSRGRQETQYF.

This clonotype occurred many times. The CDR3 nucleotides are TGTGCCAGCAGCCCCGACTCATTGGGACAGGGTACCTACGAGCAGTACTTC. This translates into CASSPDSLGQGTYEQYF. The chain links TRBV11-2 to TRBJ2-7, with 9 bases lining up with TRBD1. Germline-derived CDR1 and CDR2 are SGHAT and FQNNGV. This CDR3 is 17 amino acids long. J lost 2 bases, V lost 5 bases, and 13 bases had no gene match. The full variable domain, in which reference TRBV11-2 and TRBJ2-7 provide the parts outside the CDR3, is EAGVAQSPRYKIIEKRQSVAFWCNPISGHATLYWYQQILGQGPKLLIQFQNNGVVDDSQLPKDRFSAERLKGVDSTLKIQPAKLEDSAVYLCASSPDSLGQGTYEQYFGPGTRLTVT.

About this clonotype itself: A much larger clone lies one base from this, so it may be a read error. The chain is built from TRBV29-1 and TRBJ2-1, with D tentatively TRBD1 (7 bases). Germline-derived CDR1 and CDR2 are SQVTM and ANQGSEA. This CDR3 comprises 16 residues. CDR3: CSVDLAGGSSYNEQSF. The CDR3 DNA sequence: TGCAGCGTTGACCTAGCAGGGGGGAGCTCCTACAATGAGCAGTCCTTC.

With respect to this clonotype: It may be a read error: a sequence one base away is much more abundant. V is TRBV20-1 and J is TRBJ2-7, with TRBD2 identical over 7 bases. The CDR3 totals 12 residues. Germline V gene sequence: CDR1 DFQATT, CDR2 SNEGSKA (reference sequence). V shed 5 bases, J shed 2 bases, and the junction held 3 bases outside the gene matches. The CDR3 nucleotides read TGCAGTGCTGCGGGGGTAGCCTACGAGCAGTACTTC. Amino acid sequence: CSAAGVAYEQYF.

This chain uses TRBV5-1 with TRBJ1-4; 9 positions match TRBD1. Germline V CDR1 and CDR2: SGHRS, YFSETQ. The V gene end was trimmed by 4 bases and the J gene end by 9 bases; junction bases not matched to a gene: 13. The CDR3 runs to 16 residues. The CDR3 reads CASSEGGQGTRKKLFF. CDR3 DNA: TGCGCCAGCAGCGAGGGTGGACAGGGGACCAGGAAAAAACTGTTTTTT.

This rearrangement joins TRBV7-9 to TRBJ2-7, with D perhaps TRBD2 (6 bases). V shed 2 bases and J shed 3 bases, with 11 bases lying between them. The CDR3 is 14 residues long. Germline lookup yields CDR1 SEHNR and CDR2 FQNEAQ (reference sequence). The CDR3 protein is CASSLSGTFYEQYF. As DNA, the CDR3 is TGTGCCAGCAGCTTATCCGGGACTTTCTACGAGCAGTACTTC.

The rearrangement links TRBV20-1 to TRBJ1-2; 8 bases fit TRBD1. The CDR3 extends over 12 amino acids. The trim removed 4 bases at V and 9 bases at J, leaving 7 bases unmatched. Per germline, CDR1 DFQATT and CDR2 SNEGSKA (reference sequence). This chain's CDR3 is CSATGGTGRYTF. For the CDR3, the DNA is TGCAGTGCTACGGGGGGGACAGGCCGCTACACCTTC.

This clonotype was observed at least ten times. The rearrangement joins TRBV3-1 to TRBJ1-4; perhaps TRBD1 as D (5 bases). Looked up from germline, CDR1 is LGHDT and CDR2 is YNNKEL (reference sequence). V was clipped by 4 bases and J by 3 bases, with 9 bases between them. This CDR3 region has 14 residues. CDR3 sequence (DNA): TGTGCCAGCAGCCGGCGGGGGGCTAATGAAAAACTGTTTTTT. Amino acids: CASSRRGANEKLFF.